This TCR beta chain stems from a study of blood T cells in healthy people across ages. Study outcomes and limitations: Because donor CMV status was unknown, expanded clonotype changes were possibly confounded. The diversity estimates, figures obtained from one million T cells, were considered underestimates. Comparison with aged donors showed that long-lived donors had more naive CD4+ cells and higher diversity.

Remarks on this clonotype: Its target is not known.

CDR1 SGHRS and CDR2 YFSETQ come from the germline V gene. V lost 0 bases, J lost 5 bases, and 12 bases lay in between. The CDR3 covers 16 residues. Using a J-beta primer mix together with a sample-barcoded 5' primer, a second PCR was run for roughly 7 to 11 cycles. TCRdb ran MiXCR on the 5' RACE reads and lists one entry per CDR3 protein. The repertoire has 1.4 million to 1.5 million distinct CDR3 sequences, roughly 40% of them found once; the top ten carry 6.5% to 10%. Sequencing input: blood. This chain links TRBV5-1 with TRBJ1-6; a possible D gene is TRBD1 (5 bases). The sequence was obtained from a woman aged 18-29 years in good health. The CDR3 sequence: CASSLDRTRDNSPLHF. The DNA of the CDR3 is TGCGCCAGCAGCTTGGACAGGACGAGAGATAATTCACCCCTCCACTTT.